This T cell receptor beta chain was sequenced during a study of blood T cell repertoires in COVID-19. Study-wide context: Samples representing acute and convalescent COVID-19 were sourced from the United States, Italy and Spain.

Libraries were prepared by immunoSEQ multiplex PCR; TCRdb keeps only in-frame clonotypes and omits some of them. Among fewer than 95,000 clones listed, 86% were seen once. Trimming pared 0 bases from V and 8 bases from J, leaving 14 bases between. The CDR3 totals 15 residues. The germline V gene encodes CDR1 MGHRA and CDR2 YSYEKL. This receptor was taken from a man aged 50 to 60 with active or convalescent COVID-19. This rearrangement joins TRBV4-1 to TRBJ2-1; no clear D. Sequencing used peripheral blood. The CDR3 DNA reads as TGCGCCAGCAGCCAAGATCTTGGCGCCGGAGATGAGCAGTTCTTC. Translated: CASSQDLGAGDEQFF.